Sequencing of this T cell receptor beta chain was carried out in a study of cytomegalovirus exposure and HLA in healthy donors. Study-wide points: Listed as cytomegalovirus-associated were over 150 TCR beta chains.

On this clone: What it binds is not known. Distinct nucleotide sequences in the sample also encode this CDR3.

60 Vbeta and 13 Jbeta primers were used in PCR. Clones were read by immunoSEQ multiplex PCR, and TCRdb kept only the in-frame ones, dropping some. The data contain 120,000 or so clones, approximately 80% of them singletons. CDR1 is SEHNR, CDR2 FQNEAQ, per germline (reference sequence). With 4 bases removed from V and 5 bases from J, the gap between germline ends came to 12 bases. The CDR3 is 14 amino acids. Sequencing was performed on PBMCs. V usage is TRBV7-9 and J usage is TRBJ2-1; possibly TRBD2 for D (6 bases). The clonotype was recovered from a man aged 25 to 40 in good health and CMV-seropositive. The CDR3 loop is CASSYSGGHNEQFF. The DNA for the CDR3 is TGTGCCAGCAGCTATAGCGGAGGCCACAATGAGCAGTTCTTC.